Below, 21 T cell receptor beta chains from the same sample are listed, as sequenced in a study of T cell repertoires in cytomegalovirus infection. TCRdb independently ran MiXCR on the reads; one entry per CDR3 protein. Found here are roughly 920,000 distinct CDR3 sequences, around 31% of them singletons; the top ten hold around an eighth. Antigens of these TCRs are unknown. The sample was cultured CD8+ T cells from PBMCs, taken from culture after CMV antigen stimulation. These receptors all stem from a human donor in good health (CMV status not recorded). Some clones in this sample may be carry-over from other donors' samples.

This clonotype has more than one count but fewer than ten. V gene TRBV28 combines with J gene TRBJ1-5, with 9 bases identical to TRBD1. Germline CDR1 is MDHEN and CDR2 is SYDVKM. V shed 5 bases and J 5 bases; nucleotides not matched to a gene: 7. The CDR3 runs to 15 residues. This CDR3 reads CASSERGDRDQPQHF. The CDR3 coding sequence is TGTGCCAGCAGTGAGAGGGGGGACAGGGATCAGCCCCAGCATTTT. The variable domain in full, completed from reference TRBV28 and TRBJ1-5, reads DVKVTQSSRYLVKRTGEKVFLECVQDMDHENMFWYRQDPGLGLRLIYFSYDVKMKEKGDIPEGYSVSREKKERFSLILESASTNQTSMYLCASSERGDRDQPQHFGDGTRLSIL.

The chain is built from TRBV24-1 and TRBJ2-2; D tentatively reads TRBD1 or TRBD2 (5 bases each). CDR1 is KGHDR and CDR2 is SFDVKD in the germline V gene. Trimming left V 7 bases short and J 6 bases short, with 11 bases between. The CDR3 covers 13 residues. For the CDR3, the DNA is TGTGCCACCAGAAGAGGGGATGCCGGGGAGCTGTTTTTT. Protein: CATRRGDAGELFF.

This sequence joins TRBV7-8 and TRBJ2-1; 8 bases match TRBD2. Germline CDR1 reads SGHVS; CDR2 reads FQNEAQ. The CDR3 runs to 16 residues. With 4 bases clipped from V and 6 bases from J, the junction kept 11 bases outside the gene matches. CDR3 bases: TGTGCCAGCAGCTCTCTTAGCGGGGACCGCTCCAATGAGCAGTTCTTC. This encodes CASSSLSGDRSNEQFF.

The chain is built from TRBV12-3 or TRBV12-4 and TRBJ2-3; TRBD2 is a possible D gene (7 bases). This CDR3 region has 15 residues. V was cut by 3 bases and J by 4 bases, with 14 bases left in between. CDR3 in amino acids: CASSLLGGASDTQYF. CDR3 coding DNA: TGTGCCAGCAGTTTGTTAGGGGGGGCGTCAGATACGCAGTATTTT.

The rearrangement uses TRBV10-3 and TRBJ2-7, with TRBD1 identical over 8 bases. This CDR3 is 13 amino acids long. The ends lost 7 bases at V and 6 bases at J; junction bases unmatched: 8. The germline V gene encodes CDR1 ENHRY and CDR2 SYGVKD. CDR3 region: CAITGPDRVEQYF. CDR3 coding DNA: TGTGCCATCACTGGGCCGGACAGGGTCGAGCAGTACTTC.

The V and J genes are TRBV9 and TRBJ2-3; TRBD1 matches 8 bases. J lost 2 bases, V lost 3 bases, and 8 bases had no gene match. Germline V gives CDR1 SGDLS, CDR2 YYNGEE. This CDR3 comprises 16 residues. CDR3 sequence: CASSAYSGGITDTQYF. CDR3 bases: TGTGCCAGCAGCGCTTATTCAGGGGGCATCACAGATACGCAGTATTTT. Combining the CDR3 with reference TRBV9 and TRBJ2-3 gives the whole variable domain DSGVTQTPKHLITATGQRVTLRCSPRSGDLSVYWYQQSLDQGLQFLIQYYNGEERAKGNILERFSAQQFPDLHSELNLSSLELGDSALYFCASSAYSGGITDTQYFGPGTRLTVL.

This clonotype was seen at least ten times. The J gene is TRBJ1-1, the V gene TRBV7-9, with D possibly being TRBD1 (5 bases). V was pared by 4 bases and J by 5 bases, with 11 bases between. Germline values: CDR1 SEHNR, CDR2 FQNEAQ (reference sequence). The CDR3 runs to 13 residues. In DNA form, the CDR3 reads TGTGCCAGCAGCTCCGGGGGGGAAACTGAAGCTTTCTTT. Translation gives CASSSGGETEAFF.

CDR3 sequence reads: CASKGGGAPETQYF. The CDR3 DNA reads TGTGCCAGCAAAGGAGGGGGGGCCCCAGAGACCCAGTACTTC. This chain uses TRBV2 with TRBJ2-5; D possibly corresponds to TRBD2 (7 bases). Germline CDR1 and CDR2: SNHLY and FYNNEI. Trimming removed 7 bases from V and 4 bases from J, with 16 bases in between. The CDR3 extends over 14 amino acids.

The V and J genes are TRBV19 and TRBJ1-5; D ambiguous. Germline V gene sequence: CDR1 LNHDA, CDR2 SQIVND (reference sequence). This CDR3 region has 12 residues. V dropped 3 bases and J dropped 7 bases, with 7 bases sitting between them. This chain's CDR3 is CASSMARQPQHF. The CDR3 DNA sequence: TGTGCCAGTAGTATGGCGCGGCAGCCCCAGCATTTT.

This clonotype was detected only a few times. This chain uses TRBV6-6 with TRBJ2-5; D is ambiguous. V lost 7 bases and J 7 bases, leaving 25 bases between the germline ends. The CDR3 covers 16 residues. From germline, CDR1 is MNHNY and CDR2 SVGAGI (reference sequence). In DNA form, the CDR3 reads TGTGCCAGCAACCTTATGCTGACGCCCGGGCGCGGGACCCAGTACTTC. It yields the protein CASNLMLTPGRGTQYF.

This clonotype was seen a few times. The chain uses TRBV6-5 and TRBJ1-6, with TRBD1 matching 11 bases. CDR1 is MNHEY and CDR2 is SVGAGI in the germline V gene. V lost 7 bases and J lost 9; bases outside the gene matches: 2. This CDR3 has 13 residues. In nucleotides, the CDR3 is TGTGCCAGCACCGGGACAGGGGGTTCACCCCTCCACTTT. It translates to CASTGTGGSPLHF.

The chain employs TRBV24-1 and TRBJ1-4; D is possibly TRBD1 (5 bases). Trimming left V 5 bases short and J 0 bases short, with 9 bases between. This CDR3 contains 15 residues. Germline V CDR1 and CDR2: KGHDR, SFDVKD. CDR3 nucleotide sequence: TGTGCCACCAGTGGCCGACAGACAACTAATGAAAAACTGTTTTTT. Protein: CATSGRQTTNEKLFF.

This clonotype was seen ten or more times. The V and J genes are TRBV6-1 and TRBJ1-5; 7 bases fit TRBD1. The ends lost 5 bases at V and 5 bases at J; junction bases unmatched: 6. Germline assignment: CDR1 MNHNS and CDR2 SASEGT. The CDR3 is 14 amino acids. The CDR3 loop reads CASSLGTAHQPQHF. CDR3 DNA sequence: TGTGCCAGCAGTTTGGGGACAGCGCATCAGCCCCAGCATTTT.

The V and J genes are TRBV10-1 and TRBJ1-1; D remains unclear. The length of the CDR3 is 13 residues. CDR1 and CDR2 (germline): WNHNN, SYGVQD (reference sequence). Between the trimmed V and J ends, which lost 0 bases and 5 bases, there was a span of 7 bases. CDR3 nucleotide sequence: TGCGCCAGCAGTGAGTCCTCCGGGACTGAAGCTTTCTTT. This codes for CASSESSGTEAFF.

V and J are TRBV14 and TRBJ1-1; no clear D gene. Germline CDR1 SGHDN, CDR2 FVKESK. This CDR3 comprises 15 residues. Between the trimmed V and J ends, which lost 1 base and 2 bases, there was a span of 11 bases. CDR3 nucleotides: TGTGCCAGCAGCCAAGTTCACCCAGATAACACTGAAGCTTTCTTT. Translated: CASSQVHPDNTEAFF.

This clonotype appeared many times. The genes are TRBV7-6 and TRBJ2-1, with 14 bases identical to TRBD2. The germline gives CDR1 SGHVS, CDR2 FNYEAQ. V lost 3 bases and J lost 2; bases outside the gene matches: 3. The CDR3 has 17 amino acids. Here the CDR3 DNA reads TGTGCCAGCAGCTTCCGACTAGCGGGGGGGACCTACAATGAGCAGTTCTTC. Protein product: CASSFRLAGGTYNEQFF.

CDR3 in amino acids: CASSTRLGSNYGYTF. CDR3 DNA sequence: TGTGCCAGTAGTACGCGCCTCGGGTCTAACTATGGCTACACCTTC. The rearrangement uses TRBV19 and TRBJ1-2, with D uncertain. This CDR3 is built from 15 residues. Germline V gives CDR1 LNHDA, CDR2 SQIVND (reference sequence). V lost 4 bases and J lost 0, with 12 bases in between.

The CDR3 reads CASSEVRNTEAFF. The CDR3, as DNA: TGTGCCAGCAGTGAAGTGAGGAACACTGAAGCTTTCTTT. J is TRBJ1-1 and V is TRBV6-1; D is uncertain. Germline CDR1 and CDR2: MNHNS and SASEGT. The CDR3 runs to 13 residues. V was trimmed by 1 base and J by 1 base, leaving 4 bases between them.

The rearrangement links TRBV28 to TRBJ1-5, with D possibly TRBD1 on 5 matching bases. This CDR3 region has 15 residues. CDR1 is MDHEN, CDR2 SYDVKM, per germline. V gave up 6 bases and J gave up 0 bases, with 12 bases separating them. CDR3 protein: CASRNTGHSNQPQHF. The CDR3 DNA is TGTGCCAGCAGAAATACAGGACATAGCAATCAGCCCCAGCATTTT.

The CDR3 loop reads CASSLKEGSGYEQYV. In DNA form, the CDR3 reads TGTGCCAGCAGCTTAAAGGAGGGAAGCGGATACGAGCAGTACGTC. V is TRBV7-3 and J is TRBJ2-7, with TRBD2 as a possible D gene (6 bases). Trimming removed 1 base at V and 4 bases at J, with 14 bases between. Per the germline V gene, CDR1 is SGHTA and CDR2 is FQGTGA. This CDR3 comprises 15 residues.

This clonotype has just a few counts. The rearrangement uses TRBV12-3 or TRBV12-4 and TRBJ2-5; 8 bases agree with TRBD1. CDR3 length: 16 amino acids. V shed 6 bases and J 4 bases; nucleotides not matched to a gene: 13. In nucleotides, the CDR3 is TGTGCCAGCAGCGCCTTTTTGGGGACAGGAGTAGAGACCCAGTACTTC. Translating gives CASSAFLGTGVETQYF.